This TCR beta chain derives from a study of blood T cells in healthy people across ages. Alongside a J-beta primer mix, a sample-barcoded 5' primer served in a second PCR lasting roughly 6 to 12 cycles. TCRdb re-called the 5' RACE reads through MiXCR, storing one row per CDR3 protein. The sample has 1.5 million to 2 million distinct CDR3 sequences, 49% seen once. The TCR originated in a woman between 35 and 50 years old in good health. What was sequenced was blood.

This chain's CDR3 is CASSERQGVYNEQYF. CDR3 nucleotides: TGTGCCAGCAGTGAGAGACAGGGGGTGTACAATGAGCAGTACTTC. The V gene is TRBV6-1, the J gene TRBJ2-5; the match to TRBD1 covers 9 bases. Germline CDR1 is MNHNS and CDR2 is SASEGT. The CDR3 is 15 amino acids. V dropped 3 bases and J dropped 11; count of bases not matched to a gene: 13.